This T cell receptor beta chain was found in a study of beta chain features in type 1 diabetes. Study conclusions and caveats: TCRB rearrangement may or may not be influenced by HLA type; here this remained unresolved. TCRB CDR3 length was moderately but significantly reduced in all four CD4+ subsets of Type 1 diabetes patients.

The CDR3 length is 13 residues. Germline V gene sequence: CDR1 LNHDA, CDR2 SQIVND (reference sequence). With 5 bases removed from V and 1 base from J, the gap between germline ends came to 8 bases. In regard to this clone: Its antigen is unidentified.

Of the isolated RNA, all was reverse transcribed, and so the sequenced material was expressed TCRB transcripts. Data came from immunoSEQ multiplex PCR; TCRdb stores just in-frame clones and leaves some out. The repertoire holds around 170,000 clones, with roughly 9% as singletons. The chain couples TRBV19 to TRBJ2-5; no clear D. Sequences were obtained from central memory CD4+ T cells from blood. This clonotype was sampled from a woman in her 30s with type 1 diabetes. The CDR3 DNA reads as TGTGCCAGTAGTCGCTTGGCCCAAGAGACCCAGTACTTC. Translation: CASSRLAQETQYF.